The source of this T cell receptor (beta chain) is a study of cytomegalovirus exposure and HLA in healthy donors. Study details: Within an early data release were 65 million to 90 million unique TCRs drawn from HLA-typed donors.

Looked up from germline, CDR1 is MGHRA and CDR2 is YSYEKL. The CDR3 length is 15 residues. After removal of 4 bases from V and 5 bases from J, the junction contained 7 bases not matched to a gene. The primer mix had 60 Vbeta and 13 Jbeta primers. This table comes from immunoSEQ multiplex PCR, and its TCRdb copy is limited to in-frame clones, with some not included. The sample lists about 200,000 clones; 65% to 80% were seen once. As for the donors, each was a healthy bone marrow donor. In regard to this clone: Its specificity is not known.

Study-wide findings and caveats: The authors later found HLA-associated TCR beta chains more clonally expanded than equally common others. Over 150 TCR beta chains were listed as cytomegalovirus-associated.

The receptor comes from a man aged 50 to 59 in good health and CMV-seronegative. The J gene is TRBJ2-3, the V gene TRBV4-1; 9 bases fit TRBD2. Sequencing was carried out using PBMCs. The DNA of the CDR3 is TGCGCCAGCAGCCTTGCGGGGCGGGAGGGAGATACGCAGTATTTT. This translates into CASSLAGREGDTQYF.